This T cell receptor (beta chain) was found in a study of beta chain features in type 1 diabetes. Deletions cut 6 bases from V and 9 bases from J, with 12 bases between. The CDR3 is 13 residues long. Per germline, CDR1 SGHVS and CDR2 FQNEAQ. Every sorted population was more than 95% pure. The entirety of the isolated RNA underwent reverse transcription, so expressed TCRB transcripts were sequenced. Produced via immunoSEQ multiplex PCR; TCRdb's table is partial and in-frame only. Found here are hundreds of thousands of clones, around a sixth of them singletons; the top ten hold about 0.087%. The clonotype was recovered from a man aged 18 to 35 in good health. Specimen: naive CD4+ T cells from blood. J is TRBJ1-6 and V is TRBV7-8; tentative D call: TRBD1 (6 bases). CDR3 sequence: CASSIQGSSPLHF. CDR3 sequence (DNA): TGTGCCAGCAGTATCCAGGGGAGTTCACCCCTCCACTTT.